This entry is about one T cell receptor (beta chain). The data were obtained in a study of blood T cell repertoires in COVID-19. At the level of the study: COVID-19 samples, acute and convalescent, were from the United States, Italy and Spain. PBMCs, B-cell-depleted T cells, or T cells provided the cDNA or gDNA that made up the material.

Data came from immunoSEQ multiplex PCR; TCRdb stores just in-frame clones and leaves some out. This sample has 300,000 or so clones; about 90% occur once, and the top ten carry 5% to 7%. With V trimmed by 3 bases and J by 6 bases, 6 bases remained unmatched. Germline-derived CDR1 and CDR2 are DFQATT and SNEGSKA (reference sequence). This CDR3 spans 13 amino acids. The sequence was collected from a man between 18 and 29 years old who had recovered from COVID-19. The chain recombines TRBV20-1 with TRBJ1-2; 8 bases match TRBD1. Sequenced input: peripheral blood. This CDR3 is CSASGTGQDGYTF. CDR3 bases: TGCAGTGCTAGTGGGACGGGACAGGATGGCTACACCTTC.